Sequencing of this TCR beta chain was carried out in a study of fetal regulatory T cell absence and autoimmunity. Germline V gene data show CDR1 as LNHDA and CDR2 as SQIVND (reference sequence). CDR3 size: 18 residues. V dropped 2 bases and J dropped 4; count of bases not matched to a gene: 15. The study, taken as a whole, reports: In IPEX, the enrichment was taken to support antigen-driven autoimmunity before birth.

About this clone: What it binds is not known.

The method was immunoSEQ multiplex PCR; TCRdb's version includes in-frame clones alone and lacks a portion of them. The top ten hold approximately 0.37% of the sample, which has some 46,000 clones, about 80% seen once. This rearrangement joins TRBV19 to TRBJ2-7; TRBD2 aligns across 9 bases. This clonotype was obtained from a newborn boy with IPEX syndrome. The sequenced sample consisted of cord blood. CDR3 in amino acids: CASSISTVSGLAGYEQYF. Here the CDR3 DNA reads TGTGCCAGTAGTATATCCACGGTATCGGGACTAGCAGGTTACGAGCAGTACTTC.